This T cell receptor (beta chain) was observed in a study of T cells in tumors after PD-1 blockade. Study context: Patients had no prior checkpoint blockade, systemic immunosuppressants, or anti-cancer therapy within 4 weeks. Each patient got pembrolizumab 200 mg every 3 weeks or cemiplimab 350 mg every 2 weeks.

The CDR3 contains 14 residues. Trimming stripped 6 bases from V and 2 bases from J, with 11 bases between. Germline CDR1 is SGHRS and CDR2 is YFSETQ. Profiling relied on immunoSEQ multiplex PCR, and the TCRdb table lists in-frame clones only, not all of them. This table has about 63,000 clones, around 74% appearing once. This receptor was obtained from a human donor with basal cell carcinoma. The chain is built from TRBV5-1 and TRBJ2-2; D not certain. The sample consisted of PBMCs, taken after anti-PD-1 treatment. The CDR3 region is CASIGSLNTGELFF. As DNA, the CDR3 is TGCGCCAGCATCGGGTCTTTAAACACCGGGGAGCTGTTTTTT.